The 24 T cell receptor beta chains in this list originate from one sample, sequenced in a study of T-cell reconstitution after alpha-beta-depleted transplantation in children. The TCRbeta library was prepared with unique molecular identifiers. TCRdb used MiXCR to reprocess the PCR reads, holding one entry per CDR3 protein. The data hold hundreds of thousands of distinct CDR3 sequences, with 13% observed a single time. The source was PBMCs, mostly from graft donor cells, collected 360 days after TCRalphabeta/CD19-depleted stem cell transplant. These receptor sequences come from a male patient aged 5 to 17 who had a stem cell transplant for acute myeloid leukemia, so the T cells may come from the graft donor.

The J gene is TRBJ2-5, the V gene TRBV20-1; D might be TRBD2 (6 bases). V gave up 2 bases and J gave up 0 bases, with 7 bases separating them. This CDR3 spans 13 amino acids. The germline CDR1 and CDR2 sequences are DFQATT and SNEGSKA (reference sequence). CDR3 loop: CSARRGYQETQYF. The CDR3 DNA reads TGCAGTGCTAGACGGGGGTACCAAGAGACCCAGTACTTC.

This clonotype was detected only a few times. The gene calls are TRBV20-1 and TRBJ2-1; weak D call: TRBD1 (6 bases). Germline V gene sequence: CDR1 DFQATT, CDR2 SNEGSKA (reference sequence). The CDR3 has 16 residues. V shed 0 bases and J shed 0 bases, with 12 bases lying between them. The CDR3, as DNA: TGCAGTGCTAGAGATAGTCAGGGGAACTCCTACAATGAGCAGTTCTTC. Residues: CSARDSQGNSYNEQFF.

The table lists this clonotype with a few counts. The rearrangement links TRBV6-5 to TRBJ2-1; D uncertain. Per germline, CDR1 MNHEY and CDR2 SVGAGI. Trimming removed 2 bases at V and 4 bases at J, with 6 bases between. The CDR3 sequence is 13 residues long. CDR3 nucleotides: TGTGCCAGCAGTTACGACCAATACAATGAGCAGTTCTTC. Translating it yields CASSYDQYNEQFF.

The rearrangement uses TRBV11-2 and TRBJ2-3; 7 positions agree with TRBD2. CDR1 and CDR2 from the germline V gene are SGHAT and FQNNGV. CDR3 length: 14 residues. V shed 1 base and J 5 bases; nucleotides not matched to a gene: 3. The CDR3 region is CASSLGTRIDTQYF. The CDR3 bases are TGTGCCAGCAGCTTAGGGACTAGGATAGATACGCAGTATTTT.

This clonotype has a handful of counts. CDR3 nucleotides: TGTGCCAGCAGCCGCAGACTAGGTCGTCACAATGAGCAGTTCTTC. Amino acids: CASSRRLGRHNEQFF. V and J are TRBV7-2 and TRBJ2-1, with a tentative D call TRBD2 (6 bases). Germline V gene data show CDR1 as SGHTA and CDR2 as FQGNSA. The V end lost 5 bases, the J end lost 5 bases, and 16 bases lay between the germline ends. The CDR3 consists of 15 residues.

The chain is built from TRBV20-1 and TRBJ2-2; D perhaps matches TRBD1 (5 bases). The CDR3 runs to 14 residues. Trimming left V 6 bases short and J 4 bases short, with 15 bases between. Germline V lookup: CDR1 DFQATT, CDR2 SNEGSKA (reference sequence). This CDR3 reads CSARTSRATGELFF. The CDR3 DNA is TGCAGTGCCCGTACGAGCAGGGCCACCGGGGAGCTGTTTTTT.

This clonotype was observed at least ten times. One end of the junction fails to match germline, which may point to a read error. The rearrangement joins TRBV5-1 to TRBJ2-3; 9 bases fit TRBD1. CDR3 length equals 14 residues. Germline V gene lookup returns CDR1 SGHRS and CDR2 YFSETQ. CDR3 in amino acids: CASSLDRGPDTQYF. In nucleotides, the CDR3 is TGTGCCAGCAGCCTGGACAGGGGTCCAGATACGCAGTATTTT.

This clonotype was recorded only once. The genes are TRBV20-1 and TRBJ2-5; no reliable D call. The length of the CDR3 is 14 residues. Germline CDR1 DFQATT, CDR2 SNEGSKA (reference sequence). Trimming removed 0 bases from V and 5 bases from J, with 13 bases in between. The CDR3 sequence is CSARDSASGETQYF. CDR3 DNA: TGCAGTGCTAGAGATTCGGCCTCTGGGGAGACCCAGTACTTC.

This clonotype has a count of ten or more. V is TRBV5-1 and J is TRBJ2-7; possible D gene TRBD2, 5 bases. Trimming removed 4 bases from V and 0 bases from J, with 14 bases in between. Germline CDR1 reads SGHRS; CDR2 reads YFSETQ. The CDR3 has 15 amino acids. CDR3 nucleotide sequence: TGCGCCAGCAGCCTTTACACGGGAATCTCCTACGAGCAGTACTTC. It is translated as CASSLYTGISYEQYF.

This clonotype came up a few times. The genes are TRBV6-2 or TRBV6-3 and TRBJ2-7, with D maybe TRBD1 (6 bases). With 10 bases removed from V and 3 bases from J, the gap between germline ends came to 16 bases. There are 13 residues in the CDR3. The germline V gene encodes CDR1 MNHEY and CDR2 SVGEGT. The CDR3 sequence is CATTSGHFYEQYF. CDR3 coding DNA: TGTGCCACCACTTCGGGACACTTCTACGAGCAGTACTTC.

This clonotype was found many times. The chain is built from TRBV29-1 and TRBJ2-2; D gene unclear. Germline-derived CDR1 and CDR2 are SQVTM and ANQGSEA. CDR3 size: 10 residues. Trimming pared 7 bases from V and 6 bases from J, leaving 6 bases between. As DNA, the CDR3 is TGCAGCGCCCGGGCCGGGGAGCTGTTTTTT. Amino acids: CSARAGELFF.

This sequence joins TRBV7-3 and TRBJ2-1; D gene uncertain. Germline V lookup: CDR1 SGHTA, CDR2 FQGTGA. The CDR3 contains 13 residues. Trimming took off 3 bases at V and 5 bases at J, with 8 bases between the two ends. CDR3 sequence: CASSFDRHNEQFF. DNA for the CDR3: TGTGCCAGCAGCTTCGACCGACACAATGAGCAGTTCTTC.

This chain links TRBV14 with TRBJ2-1, with TRBD1 as a possible D gene (5 bases). V lost 1 base to trimming and J lost 8 bases, with 15 bases between them. The CDR3 is made up of 15 amino acids. Germline V gene sequence: CDR1 SGHDN, CDR2 FVKESK. The DNA of the CDR3 is TGTGCCAGCAGCCAAGTCCATACCAGGGCTCATGAGCAGTTCTTC. As protein: CASSQVHTRAHEQFF.

Ten or more counts support this clonotype. The chain uses TRBV5-1 and TRBJ2-7; 13 bases align to TRBD2. This CDR3 is 16 amino acids long. J lost 2 bases, V lost 4 bases, and 6 bases had no gene match. Looked up from germline, CDR1 is SGHRS and CDR2 is YFSETQ. CDR3 protein: CASSPRLAGGTYEQYF. For the CDR3, the DNA is TGCGCCAGCAGCCCGAGACTAGCGGGAGGAACCTACGAGCAGTACTTC.

This rearrangement joins TRBV24-1 to TRBJ2-1; 8 nucleotides align to TRBD2. Germline assignment: CDR1 KGHDR and CDR2 SFDVKD. With V trimmed by 6 bases and J by 5 bases, 8 bases remained unmatched. The CDR3 spans 15 residues. CDR3 region: CATSRRAGADNEQFF. The CDR3 DNA reads as TGTGCCACCAGTAGAAGAGCGGGAGCTGACAATGAGCAGTTCTTC.

This clonotype has only one observation. J is TRBJ1-1 and V is TRBV29-1; D might be TRBD1 (6 bases). Germline V gives CDR1 SQVTM, CDR2 ANQGSEA. The V end was cut by 6 bases, the J end by 2 bases, with 19 bases between. The CDR3 sequence is 15 residues long. The CDR3 spells CSVDPRSRGNTEAFF. The CDR3 DNA sequence: TGCAGCGTGGACCCCAGAAGCAGGGGAAACACTGAAGCTTTCTTT.

This clonotype came up many times. The chain recombines TRBV5-5 with TRBJ2-2; D could derive from TRBD1 or TRBD2 (5 bases each). In germline, CDR1 is SGHKS, CDR2 YYEKEE (reference sequence). V was shortened by 1 base and J by 3 bases, with 10 bases between the two germline ends. This CDR3 spans 15 amino acids. CDR3 amino acids: CASSLFGADTGELFF. DNA of the CDR3: TGTGCCAGCAGCTTGTTCGGGGCCGACACCGGGGAGCTGTTTTTT.

This clonotype appeared a few times. The chain employs TRBV12-5 and TRBJ2-1, with TRBD1 identical over 10 bases. Germline V gene lookup returns CDR1 LGHNT and CDR2 FRNRAP. This CDR3 comprises 15 residues. V trimming: 5 bases; J trimming: 6 bases; junction bases outside the gene matches: 7. In DNA form, the CDR3 reads TGTGCTAGTGGTCCGGGACAGGGGTTCCGCAATGAGCAGTTCTTC. This encodes CASGPGQGFRNEQFF.

This clonotype was observed at least ten times. The chain joins TRBV11-2 to TRBJ2-7, with D unclear. Germline CDR1 SGHAT, CDR2 FQNNGV. CDR3 length: 15 residues. Trimming took off 3 bases at V and 2 bases at J, with 14 bases between the two ends. The CDR3 is CASSFHTGAAYEQYF. DNA for the CDR3: TGTGCCAGCAGCTTTCACACCGGTGCCGCCTACGAGCAGTACTTC.

The chain carries TRBV20-1 and TRBJ1-2; the D is unclear. Germline CDR1 reads DFQATT; CDR2 reads SNEGSKA (reference sequence). The CDR3 covers 11 residues. The V end was cut by 1 base, the J end by 9 bases, with 9 bases between. CDR3 in DNA: TGCAGTGCTAGAGGCCTGGGCTGCTACACCTTC. Amino acid sequence: CSARGLGCYTF.

The CDR3 coding sequence is TGTGCCAGCAGTTTAAGGACAGGGGTCCCCTACTACAATGAGCAGTTCTTC. The encoded protein is CASSLRTGVPYYNEQFF. This chain joins TRBV12-3 or TRBV12-4 and TRBJ2-1, with 9 nucleotides matching TRBD1. The CDR3 loop spans 17 amino acids. J was trimmed by 3 bases and V by 2 bases; bases with no gene match: 8.

This clonotype was seen more than once but under ten times. The rearrangement links TRBV28 to TRBJ1-4, with D perhaps matching TRBD1 (5 bases). Germline CDR1 MDHEN, CDR2 SYDVKM. The CDR3 sequence is 18 residues long. With 0 bases removed from V and 0 bases from J, the gap between germline ends came to 14 bases. CDR3 in amino acids: CASSLWLGGAATNEKLFF. DNA of the CDR3: TGTGCCAGCAGTTTATGGTTGGGAGGGGCTGCAACTAATGAAAAACTGTTTTTT. The complete variable domain, with remaining parts taken from reference TRBV28 and TRBJ1-4, reads DVKVTQSSRYLVKRTGEKVFLECVQDMDHENMFWYRQDPGLGLRLIYFSYDVKMKEKGDIPEGYSVSREKKERFSLILESASTNQTSMYLCASSLWLGGAATNEKLFFGSGTQLSVL.

The table lists this clonotype with a few counts. The J gene is TRBJ2-7, the V gene TRBV27, with D perhaps TRBD2 (5 bases). Looked up from germline, CDR1 is MNHEY and CDR2 is SMNVEV (reference sequence). Deletions cut 3 bases from V and 6 bases from J, with 9 bases between. The CDR3 covers 12 residues. The chain's CDR3 is CASSFIASEQYF. CDR3 bases: TGTGCCAGCAGTTTCATAGCGAGCGAGCAGTACTTC.

V usage is TRBV5-1 and J usage is TRBJ2-7; 8 bases are shared with TRBD2. The CDR3 totals 16 residues. In germline, CDR1 is SGHRS, CDR2 YFSETQ. Losses at the gene ends were 5 bases for V and 0 bases for J; bases not matched to a gene: 10. CDR3 bases: TGCGCCAGCAGTGATGGTGGGCTAGCGGGCTCCTACGAGCAGTACTTC. Residues: CASSDGGLAGSYEQYF.